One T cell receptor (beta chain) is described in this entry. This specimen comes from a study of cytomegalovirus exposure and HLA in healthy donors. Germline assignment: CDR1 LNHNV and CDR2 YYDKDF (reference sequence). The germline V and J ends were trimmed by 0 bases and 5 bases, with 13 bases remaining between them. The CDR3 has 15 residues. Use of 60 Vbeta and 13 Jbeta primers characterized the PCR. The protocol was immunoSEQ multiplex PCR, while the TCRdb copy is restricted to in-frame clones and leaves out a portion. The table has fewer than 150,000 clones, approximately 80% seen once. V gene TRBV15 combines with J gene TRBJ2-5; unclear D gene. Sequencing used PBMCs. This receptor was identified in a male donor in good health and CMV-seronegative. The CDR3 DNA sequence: TGTGCCACCAGCAGAGATCAAGGTTTCGGGGAGACCCAGTACTTC. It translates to CATSRDQGFGETQYF.